Listed below are T cell receptor beta chains from one sample, sequenced in a study of T cells in Graves' hyperthyroidism and ophthalmopathy. TCRdb re-called the multiplex PCR reads with MiXCR, one entry per CDR3 protein. Of about 570,000 distinct CDR3 sequences listed, 46% are singletons. What was sequenced was peripheral blood or thyroid tissue (not recorded which). The receptors stem from an adult woman with Graves' disease, either hyperthyroidism or ophthalmopathy (not recorded which). CDR3s include the opening cysteine and the closing phenylalanine or tryptophan. The D gene is left open where the match is weak. Size is stated for part of the rows, as once, few or many counts, or as a class when the clone is expanded.

d_call: NA
j_call: TRBJ1-3
clone_size: NA
v_call: TRBV7-9
cdr3_aa: CASSTGQNSGNTIYF
cdr3_nt: TGTGCCAGCAGCACCGGACAGAACTCTGGAAACACCATATATTTT

d_call: TRBD1
j_call: TRBJ1-4
clone_size: NA
v_call: TRBV25-1
cdr3_aa: CASLVRRDRVREKLFF
cdr3_nt: TGTGCCAGCTTAGTTCGGAGGGACAGGGTTCGTGAAAAACTGTTTTTT

d_call: TRBD1
j_call: TRBJ1-1
clone_size: NA
v_call: TRBV7-8
cdr3_aa: CASSLGGQGAEAFF
cdr3_nt: TGTGCCAGCAGCTTAGGGGGACAGGGGGCGGAAGCTTTCTTT

d_call: NA
j_call: TRBJ2-7
clone_size: many
v_call: TRBV29-1
cdr3_aa: CSVETGSFSYEQYF
cdr3_nt: TGCAGCGTTGAAACTGGCAGTTTCTCCTACGAGCAGTACTTC

d_call: NA
j_call: TRBJ1-1
clone_size: many
v_call: TRBV12-3/TRBV12-4
cdr3_aa: CASSFRGVAAFF
cdr3_nt: TGTGCCAGCAGTTTTCGAGGGGTCGCAGCTTTCTTT

d_call: TRBD1
j_call: TRBJ1-4
clone_size: many
v_call: TRBV4-1
cdr3_aa: CASSQVGQFATNEKLFF
cdr3_nt: TGCGCCAGCAGCCAGGTGGGACAGTTTGCAACTAATGAAAAACTGTTTTTT

d_call: TRBD1
j_call: TRBJ2-7
clone_size: NA
v_call: TRBV10-3
cdr3_aa: CAIGGQGGQPYEQYF
cdr3_nt: TGTGCCATCGGGGGACAGGGTGGACAGCCCTACGAGCAGTACTTC

d_call: TRBD2
j_call: TRBJ2-3
clone_size: few
v_call: TRBV6-4
cdr3_aa: CASSGLATDTQYF
cdr3_nt: TGTGCCAGCAGTGGACTAGCCACAGATACGCAGTATTTT

d_call: NA
j_call: TRBJ2-2
clone_size: many
v_call: TRBV19
cdr3_aa: CASSPLQGQTNTGELFF
cdr3_nt: TGTGCCAGTAGTCCCCTCCAGGGACAAACAAACACCGGGGAGCTGTTTTTT

d_call: TRBD2
j_call: TRBJ2-2
clone_size: NA
v_call: TRBV20-1
cdr3_aa: CSASNPGLDTGELFF
cdr3_nt: TGCAGTGCTAGCAATCCGGGACTAGACACCGGGGAGCTGTTTTTT

d_call: NA
j_call: TRBJ2-5
clone_size: many
v_call: TRBV7-9
cdr3_aa: CASSLGWRAQETQYF
cdr3_nt: TGTGCCAGCAGCTTGGGCTGGCGGGCTCAAGAGACCCAGTACTTC

d_call: NA
j_call: TRBJ1-5
clone_size: NA
v_call: TRBV30
cdr3_aa: CAWTGRTDQPQHF
cdr3_nt: TGTGCCTGGACGGGCAGGACCGATCAGCCCCAGCATTTT

d_call: NA
j_call: TRBJ2-7
clone_size: NA
v_call: TRBV30
cdr3_aa: CAWSDTNYEQYF
cdr3_nt: TGTGCCTGGAGTGACACAAACTACGAGCAGTACTTC

d_call: TRBD1
j_call: TRBJ2-5
clone_size: NA
v_call: TRBV7-9
cdr3_aa: CASSDRDRQETQYF
cdr3_nt: TGTGCCAGCAGCGACCGGGACAGACAAGAGACCCAGTACTTC

d_call: TRBD1
j_call: TRBJ1-1
clone_size: NA
v_call: TRBV10-3
cdr3_aa: CASRGYRGNTEAFF
cdr3_nt: TGTGCCAGCAGGGGATACAGGGGGAACACTGAAGCTTTCTTT

d_call: NA
j_call: TRBJ1-5
clone_size: NA
v_call: TRBV19
cdr3_aa: CASSIERGRSNQPQHF
cdr3_nt: TGTGCCAGTAGTATAGAACGTGGGCGGTCCAATCAGCCCCAGCATTTT

d_call: TRBD2
j_call: TRBJ2-7
clone_size: NA
v_call: TRBV10-3
cdr3_aa: CAISPGLAGIEQYF
cdr3_nt: TGTGCCATCAGCCCGGGACTAGCGGGAATCGAGCAGTACTTC

d_call: TRBD2
j_call: TRBJ2-6
clone_size: NA
v_call: TRBV11-2
cdr3_aa: CASSPANLWEGWQTLTF
cdr3_nt: TGTGCCAGCAGCCCCGCAAACCTGTGGGAGGGGTGGCAGACACTGACTTTC

d_call: NA
j_call: TRBJ2-1
clone_size: NA
v_call: TRBV7-3
cdr3_aa: CASSPQRATYNEQFF
cdr3_nt: TGTGCCAGCAGCCCCCAGAGGGCCACCTACAATGAGCAGTTCTTC

d_call: TRBD1
j_call: TRBJ1-1
clone_size: NA
v_call: TRBV5-1
cdr3_aa: CASSLEGQGF
cdr3_nt: TGCGCCAGCAGCTTGGAGGGACAGGGGTTT

d_call: TRBD1
j_call: TRBJ2-6
clone_size: NA
v_call: TRBV19
cdr3_aa: CASSIPTGMNYGANVLTF
cdr3_nt: TGTGCCAGTAGTATCCCGACAGGGATGAACTATGGGGCCAACGTCCTGACTTTC

d_call: TRBD2
j_call: TRBJ2-5
clone_size: NA
v_call: TRBV7-2
cdr3_aa: CASSSRTSRRDETQYF
cdr3_nt: TGTGCCAGCAGCTCCAGGACTAGCCGGAGGGATGAGACCCAGTACTTC

d_call: TRBD2
j_call: TRBJ2-7
clone_size: many
v_call: TRBV7-2
cdr3_aa: CATRPGLASHEQYF
cdr3_nt: TGTGCCACCCGACCGGGACTAGCTTCCCACGAGCAGTACTTC

d_call: TRBD2
j_call: TRBJ2-5
clone_size: NA
v_call: TRBV20-1
cdr3_aa: CSAKPSGTETIGETQYF
cdr3_nt: TGCAGTGCAAAACCCAGCGGGACGGAAACGATCGGGGAGACCCAGTACTTC

d_call: NA
j_call: TRBJ1-5
clone_size: many
v_call: TRBV6-2/TRBV6-3
cdr3_aa: CASSQGRFNQPQHF
cdr3_nt: TGTGCCAGCAGCCAAGGACGTTTCAATCAGCCCCAGCATTTT

d_call: TRBD1
j_call: TRBJ1-2
clone_size: few
v_call: TRBV7-8
cdr3_aa: CASSLEQGTYYGYTF
cdr3_nt: TGTGCCAGCAGCTTAGAACAGGGGACCTACTATGGCTACACCTTC

d_call: TRBD1
j_call: TRBJ1-1
clone_size: once
v_call: TRBV7-9
cdr3_aa: CASSYGTGADMNTEAFF
cdr3_nt: TGTGCCAGCAGCTACGGGACAGGGGCGGACATGAACACTGAAGCTTTCTTT